The entry below gives a single TCR beta chain sequence along with its context. Measured with immunoSEQ multiplex PCR; TCRdb has only the in-frame clones, and not every one. The sample has under 20,000 clones; 75% to 90% are singletons. Per the germline V gene, CDR1 is LNHNV and CDR2 is YYDKDF (reference sequence). J lost 0 bases, V lost 1 base, and 8 bases had no gene match. The CDR3 covers 20 residues. This entry is derived from a study of blood T cell repertoires in COVID-19. Background on the study: Acute and convalescent COVID-19 specimens originated in the United States, Italy and Spain.

The receptor comes from a man between 60 and 75 years old with active COVID-19. Material for sequencing was peripheral blood. The chain links TRBV15 to TRBJ2-1; 14 bases match TRBD2. Here the CDR3 DNA reads TGTGCCACCAGCAGAGCGGGACTAGCGGGGGTACCTCGCTCCTACAATGAGCAGTTCTTC. Its translation: CATSRAGLAGVPRSYNEQFF.